The TCR beta chain described here comes from a study of shared clonotypes between healthy human individuals (dated by TCRdb to the early 2020s). Background for the entire study: The cohort included three men and two women between 18 and 49 years of age. For each donor, three plates each were used for CD4 naive and CD4 memory, two plates were used for CD8 naive, and one plate was used for CD8 memory. To estimate repertoire size and how much clonotypes are shared between individuals, the study performed deep sequencing of blood TCR repertoires from about five healthy adults. Different laboratories and diverse techniques were used to prepare libraries and sequence TCR repertoires, to increase sequencing depth and limit assay-specific biases. Leukapheresis yielded between about 0.9 and 9.5 billion PBMCs per donor.

In the case of this clone: No cognate antigen has been identified for it. No much larger clonotype is one base removed from it; base qualities were not supplied.

Using the deep immunoSEQ assay, multiplex PCR amplified TCR CDR3 regions from genomic DNA. Extracted genomic DNA from each cell subset was spread evenly across all wells of several immunoSEQ 96-well plates, with each plate serving as a replicate. For sorted subsets, approximately 0.2 ug of genomic DNA, equivalent to around 31,000 T cell genomes, went into each replicate PCR. The purified libraries were quantified using a Qubit 3.0 fluorometer, sized with a Bioanalyzer 2100, and then quantified again using the KAPA Library Quantification kit. Each immunoSEQ 96-well plate was sequenced on its own single-read 150-cycle Illumina NextSeq 550 flow cell. The study's processing was this. Because the immunoSEQ output included only junctional sequences and no quality scores, the filtering could not be the same as the filtering used for full-length reads. Sequences were annotated with PyIR, a Python wrapper for IgBLAST v1.9, using IMGT germline references to assign V/J genes and CDR3. Reads were filtered out if the reads had weak V/J assignments (E-value above 1e-6), no CDR3, stop codons, out-of-frame junctions, or ambiguous translated residues. V3J clonotypes were defined as sequences sharing the same inferred V gene, J gene, and CDR3 amino acid sequence. Percentage overlap between repertoires was calculated by dividing the number of shared unique clonotypes by the size of the smaller repertoire. Three approaches were used to assess repertoire richness: RTK rarefaction, the Chao1 estimator, and Recon v2.1 estimates of unobserved clonotypes. OLGA was used to compute generation probabilities for all TCRbeta clonotypes that the gDNA method yielded from several donors. TCRdb mirrors the immuneACCESS table, restricted to in-frame sequences. Some clones are absent from its copies; in checked studies, under half trace to an unresolved V gene, and the reason for the others is unknown. V, J and clone size are taken as reported in that table, and D and trimming were inferred from the DNA itself. Present in this sample are around 2.3 million clones, approximately 96% of which were seen just once. Jointly, the top ten make up 0.1% to 0.15% of the sample.

Study-wide conclusions, independent of this receptor: Pairwise subsampling indicated that sequencing depth was expected to affect the degree of clonotype sharing among donors. Sampling was limited to blood, and TCR repertoires in tissue likely differ from TCR repertoires in blood. Even with the large sequencing depth, rarefaction of the sorted-subset datasets indicated that sequencing was incomplete. Naive subsets generally had larger estimated clonotype richness than memory subsets did. Clonotypes shared by all four sorted-subset donors showed higher generation probabilities than non-shared clonotypes. The genetic and exposure-history diversity represented was limited by the small number of donors. Around 5.4% of naive CD4, 3% to 4% of naive CD8, roughly 2.5% of memory CD4, and 0.35% to 0.5% of memory CD8 clonotypes were shared across a few donors.

Donors were healthy HIV-negative adults with no recently reported acute infections or vaccinations. Every donor was a Caucasian adult living in Nashville, Tennessee, USA. CD4+ T cells were enriched by magnetic negative selection; naive cells were then positively selected on CD45RA, and the negative fraction formed the memory subset. Blood was obtained by leukapheresis, after which PBMCs were separated by Ficoll-Histopaque density gradient centrifugation and cryopreserved in liquid nitrogen vapor phase. Analytical flow cytometry was used to check the purity and quantity of each magnetically sorted T cell population. Each sorted fraction had its genomic DNA isolated and then quantified by UV absorbance on a Nanodrop 2000c. The TCR sequence derives from a man between 18 and 35 years old in good health. Input material: naive CD4+ T cells sorted from blood. This sample's cell subset or site label indicates: CD45RA+ positively selected.

The CDR3 sequence is CASSGRDSSTDTQYF. In nucleotide form, the sequence is TGTGCCAGCAGCGGTCGGGACAGTAGCACAGATACGCAGTATTTT. This chain joins TRBV7-9 to TRBJ2-3, with 7 middle bases fitting TRBD1. The CDR3 runs 15 residues from the cysteine to the phenylalanine. The entry retains the CDR3 DNA only, 45 bases that are in frame from base 1. The germline V gene (reference sequence) supplies CDR1 SEHNR and CDR2 FQNEAQ. Relative to germline, V is missing 5 bases and J is missing 0 bases, with 5 bases of the junction outside any gene match.